This T cell receptor beta chain appears in the sequencing data of a study of human T cells and chemical hapten exposure. The study's findings and limits: The presence of alopecia in the donors means their immune response may differ from healthy people's.

Time point described: patch test 2, 6 weeks after DPC sensitization. Treatment reported: therapeutic diphenylcyclopropenone sensitization with weekly scalp DPC. What the library attached to individual cDNA molecules were unique molecular identifiers. TCRdb re-analysed the RACE reads in MiXCR, keeping a single row per CDR3 protein. This table has fewer than 85,000 distinct CDR3 sequences, 11% appearing once. In this sample, this clonotype turned up many times. The antigen is not known. This CDR3 is built from 16 residues. Germline V gene data show CDR1 as LNHDA and CDR2 as SQIVND (reference sequence). Trimming pared 10 bases from V and 1 base from J, leaving 20 bases between.

This sample comprised whole blood, obtained in connection with sensitization to the hapten diphenylcyclopropenone (DPC). The V gene is TRBV19, the J gene TRBJ1-5; the D gene is possibly TRBD1 (5 bases). This sequence was found in a man aged 18 to 29 with alopecia areata. Some clones in this sample may be carry-over from other donors' samples. The CDR3 protein is CATTAARGTSNQPQHF. CDR3 DNA sequence: TGTGCCACTACGGCAGCGAGGGGAACCAGCAATCAGCCCCAGCATTTT.